These 24 T cell receptor beta chains share one sample of origin, sequenced in a study of blood T cell repertoires in COVID-19. Assay used: immunoSEQ multiplex PCR; TCRdb lists only in-frame clones, some missing. The data show 150,000 to 200,000 clones, 88% seen once. Sequencing was performed on peripheral blood. The receptors come from a man in his 60s with acute or convalescent COVID-19.

This chain uses TRBV7-2 with TRBJ2-5, with 8 bases matching TRBD1. From germline, CDR1 is SGHTA and CDR2 FQGNSA. The length of the CDR3 is 14 residues. J lost 5 bases, V lost 5 bases, and 7 bases had no gene match. This CDR3 reads CASSPQGAGETQYF. DNA for the CDR3: TGTGCCAGCAGCCCTCAGGGGGCTGGGGAGACCCAGTACTTC. Full variable domain (remainder filled in from reference TRBV7-2 and TRBJ2-5): GAGVSQSPSNKVTEKGKDVELRCDPISGHTALYWYRQSLGQGLEFLIYFQGNSAPDKSGLPSDRFSAERTGGSVSTLTIQRTQQEDSAVYLCASSPQGAGETQYFGPGTRLLVL.

V gene TRBV6-5 combines with J gene TRBJ1-1; 8 nucleotides agree with TRBD1. Per the germline V gene, CDR1 is MNHEY and CDR2 is SVGAGI. The CDR3 sequence is 14 residues long. V trimming: 6 bases; J trimming: 4 bases; junction bases outside the gene matches: 7. The CDR3 here is CASRPTGVGTEAFF. For the CDR3, the DNA is TGTGCCAGCAGACCGACAGGGGTAGGCACTGAAGCTTTCTTT.

This clone was counted a few times. This rearrangement joins TRBV19 to TRBJ2-7; TRBD2 aligns across 8 bases. CDR1 is LNHDA, CDR2 SQIVND, per germline (reference sequence). The CDR3 totals 13 residues. After removal of 4 bases from V and 3 bases from J, the junction contained 2 bases not matched to a gene. DNA of the CDR3: TGTGCCAGTAGTAGGCGGGAGGACTACGAGCAGTACTTC. This encodes CASSRREDYEQYF.

The J gene is TRBJ1-1, the V gene TRBV19; a weak D match, TRBD1 (6 bases). V was clipped by 5 bases and J by 6 bases, with 16 bases between them. This CDR3 has 14 amino acids. The germline V gene has CDR1 LNHDA and CDR2 SQIVND (reference sequence). CDR3 sequence: CASSLGGTHSEAFF. CDR3 nucleotides: TGTGCCAGTAGTCTGGGGGGGACACATTCTGAAGCTTTCTTT.

This chain uses TRBV4-3 with TRBJ1-2, with TRBD1 matching 11 bases. This CDR3 region has 17 residues. Germline V gene lookup returns CDR1 LGHNA and CDR2 YSLEER. The ends lost 0 bases at V and 5 bases at J; junction bases unmatched: 8. The CDR3 coding sequence is TGCGCCAGCAGCCAAGATGGACAGGGGGCATGGGAATATGGCTACACCTTC. Protein product: CASSQDGQGAWEYGYTF.

This rearrangement joins TRBV6-5 to TRBJ1-2, with TRBD1 identical over 9 bases. Unmatched junction bases numbered 7, after V lost 7 bases and J lost 4 bases. The CDR3 has 14 residues. The germline V gene has CDR1 MNHEY and CDR2 SVGAGI. CDR3 coding DNA: TGTGCCAGCACTGGACAGGGGATTTCCTATGGCTACACCTTC. Amino acid sequence: CASTGQGISYGYTF.

In its sample, this clone was seen once. J is TRBJ2-1 and V is TRBV7-3, with D possibly matching TRBD2 (7 bases). Germline V lookup: CDR1 SGHTA, CDR2 FQGTGA. This CDR3 has 15 residues. Trimming stripped 5 bases from V and 9 bases from J, with 20 bases between. The CDR3 reads CASSPGGAGAFEQFF. The CDR3 region has the DNA TGTGCCAGCAGCCCTGGGGGGGCGGGAGCGTTTGAGCAGTTCTTC.

CDR3 in amino acids: CASSSGRDRNNYGYTF. CDR3 nucleotides: TGTGCCAGCAGCTCAGGCCGGGACAGAAATAACTATGGCTACACCTTC. The chain has TRBV5-4 and TRBJ1-2; 7 bases line up with TRBD1. Trimming removed 3 bases from V and 1 base from J; junction bases left unmatched: 9. The CDR3 is 16 amino acids. Per the germline V gene, CDR1 is SGHNT and CDR2 is YYREEE (reference sequence).

This clone has a handful of counts. The chain links TRBV5-1 to TRBJ2-2; tentative D call: TRBD2 (6 bases). CDR1 is SGHRS and CDR2 is YFSETQ in the germline V gene. The CDR3 contains 14 residues. Deletions cut 4 bases from V and 3 bases from J, with 10 bases between. The CDR3 DNA reads as TGCGCCAGCAGCCCCGGGAGTTACACCGGGGAGCTGTTTTTT. The encoded protein is CASSPGSYTGELFF.

This clone occurred once. The chain uses TRBV11-3 and TRBJ1-3, with D perhaps TRBD1 (6 bases). The CDR3 is made up of 16 amino acids. V dropped 4 bases and J dropped 1 base, with 14 bases sitting between them. Germline lookup yields CDR1 SGHNT and CDR2 YENEEA. CDR3 bases: TGTGCCAGCAGCTCGGCAGTCACAGGGTCTGGAAACACCATATATTTT. Translation: CASSSAVTGSGNTIYF.

This clone occurred once. Other DNA sequences within the sample encode an identical CDR3. The chain recombines TRBV18 with TRBJ1-4, with D tentatively TRBD1 (5 bases). Trimming left V 3 bases short and J 8 bases short, with 10 bases between. CDR1 and CDR2 from the germline V gene are KGHSH and LQKENI. CDR3 length: 13 residues. Here the CDR3 reads CASSPQGREKLFF. The CDR3 region has the DNA TGTGCCAGCTCACCGCAGGGAAGGGAAAAACTGTTTTTT.

The chain uses TRBV2 and TRBJ1-3, with a weak D call TRBD1 (6 bases). The V gene's germline CDR1 is SNHLY and CDR2 FYNNEI. The length of the CDR3 is 15 residues. With 6 bases removed from V and 0 bases from J, the gap between germline ends came to 12 bases. CDR3 protein: CASSRQVISGNTIYF. CDR3 nucleotide sequence: TGTGCCAGCAGCAGACAGGTCATCTCTGGAAACACCATATATTTT. The full variable domain, completed using reference TRBV2 and TRBJ1-3, is EPEVTQTPSHQVTQMGQEVILRCVPISNHLYFYWYRQILGQKVEFLVSFYNNEISEKSEIFDDQFSVERPDGSNFTLKIRSTKLEDSAMYFCASSRQVISGNTIYFGEGSWLTVV.

This clone was found once. The chain has TRBV20-1 and TRBJ2-3; the match to TRBD2 covers 7 bases. Germline V gives CDR1 DFQATT, CDR2 SNEGSKA (reference sequence). Losses at the gene ends were 3 bases for V and 5 bases for J; bases not matched to a gene: 8. This CDR3 spans 14 amino acids. CDR3 nucleotide sequence: TGCAGTGCTAGTTTTTGGGAGGGTGGAGATACGCAGTATTTT. The encoded protein is CSASFWEGGDTQYF.

The CDR3, as DNA: TGTGCCAGCAGCTTAATGCGATTCTCTGGAAACACCATATATTTT. It encodes CASSLMRFSGNTIYF. The chain is built from TRBV7-2 and TRBJ1-3; no reliable D call. Trimming shortened V by 2 bases and J by 0 bases, and 8 bases separated the two germline ends. CDR1 is SGHTA and CDR2 is FQGNSA in the germline V gene. This CDR3 is 15 amino acids long.

This clone was detected only once. The chain combines TRBV20-1 with TRBJ2-7, with 9 nucleotides matching TRBD1. V was clipped by 6 bases and J by 6 bases; unmatched bases: 3. The CDR3 is made up of 11 amino acids. Germline CDR1 reads DFQATT; CDR2 reads SNEGSKA (reference sequence). Here the CDR3 DNA reads TGCAGTGCCGCGGACAGGGGCGAGCAGTACGTC. Protein: CSAADRGEQYV.

This chain links TRBV11-3 with TRBJ1-1; 11 positions match TRBD1. This CDR3 is built from 13 residues. The germline gives CDR1 SGHNT, CDR2 YENEEA. Trimming at V came to 5 bases and at J to 10 bases, leaving 6 bases not matched to a gene. CDR3 loop: CASSISGTGGAFF. The DNA of the CDR3 is TGTGCCAGCAGCATCTCCGGGACAGGGGGAGCTTTCTTT.

The chain links TRBV3-1 (or the pseudogene TRBV3-2) to TRBJ1-2; no clear D. The V and J ends lost 0 bases and 2 bases respectively, with 7 bases between them. The CDR3 sequence is 14 residues long. Per germline, CDR1 LGHDT and CDR2 YNNKEL (reference sequence). Written as DNA, the CDR3 is TGTGCCAGCAGCCAAGATAACAGAAACTATGGCTACACCTTC. It codes for CASSQDNRNYGYTF.

V usage is TRBV5-6 and J usage is TRBJ1-2; TRBD1 is a possible D gene (6 bases). The CDR3 covers 14 residues. From germline, CDR1 is SGHDT and CDR2 YYEEEE. V was shortened by 1 base and J by 6 bases, with 13 bases between the two germline ends. The CDR3 nucleotides are TGTGCCAGCAGCTTGTGGACAGCCTTACATGGCTACACCTTC. This codes for CASSLWTALHGYTF.

Concerning this clone: This sample includes further DNA sequences coding for the same CDR3. The chain links TRBV5-1 to TRBJ1-4; D unresolved. V dropped 0 bases and J dropped 0 bases, with 3 bases sitting between them. The CDR3 is 14 amino acids. Per germline, CDR1 SGHRS and CDR2 YFSETQ. The CDR3, as DNA: TGCGCCAGCAGCTTGGGCGCAACTAATGAAAAACTGTTTTTT. Translation gives CASSLGATNEKLFF.

The V and J genes are TRBV24-1 and TRBJ2-1; 7 positions match TRBD1. The CDR3 runs 11 residues. Germline V gene lookup returns CDR1 KGHDR and CDR2 SFDVKD. The V and J ends lost 9 bases and 8 bases, in that order; junction bases with no gene match: 3. The CDR3 loop reads CATQGVDEQFF. The DNA for the CDR3 is TGTGCCACCCAGGGGGTCGATGAGCAGTTCTTC.

The CDR3 loop is CASSESHRDYGYTF. In DNA, the CDR3 is TGCGCCAGCAGTGAGTCCCACAGGGACTATGGCTACACCTTC. This chain connects TRBV10-1 to TRBJ1-2; a possible D gene is TRBD1 (6 bases). V was shortened by 0 bases and J by 3 bases, with 8 bases between the two germline ends. Germline values: CDR1 WNHNN, CDR2 SYGVQD (reference sequence). The CDR3 is 14 amino acids.

This clone was counted a single time. This sequence joins TRBV5-1 and TRBJ1-6; D remains ambiguous. The CDR3 has 15 residues. CDR1 SGHRS and CDR2 YFSETQ come from the germline V gene. Trimming shortened V by 0 bases and J by 7 bases, and 11 bases separated the two germline ends. For the CDR3, the DNA is TGCGCCAGCAGCTTGGGGCCAGGAACGAATTCACCCCTCCACTTT. Translation: CASSLGPGTNSPLHF.

This chain links TRBV5-1 with TRBJ1-1; D remains ambiguous. CDR3 length: 15 amino acids. V was shortened by 3 bases and J by 7 bases, with 19 bases between the two germline ends. CDR1 and CDR2 (germline): SGHRS, YFSETQ. The CDR3 spells CASSSAVGVRLEAFF. The CDR3 nucleotides read TGCGCCAGCAGCTCTGCAGTTGGAGTGAGACTTGAAGCTTTCTTT.

The chain uses TRBV7-9 and TRBJ1-1; D is ambiguous. This CDR3 is built from 14 residues. CDR1 SEHNR and CDR2 FQNEAQ come from the germline V gene (reference sequence). Trimming shortened V by 3 bases and J by 1 base, and 9 bases separated the two germline ends. The CDR3 nucleotides are TGTGCCAGCAGCTTTTTGCACAAGAACACTGAAGCTTTCTTT. Encoded protein: CASSFLHKNTEAFF. Full variable domain (missing parts from reference TRBV7-9 and TRBJ1-1): DTGVSQNPRHKITKRGQNVTFRCDPISEHNRLYWYRQTLGQGPEFLTYFQNEAQLEKSRLLSDRFSAERPKGSFSTLEIQRTEQGDSAMYLCASSFLHKNTEAFFGQGTRLTVV.